The TCR beta chain under discussion was sequenced for a study of cytomegalovirus exposure and HLA in healthy donors. The V gene lost 6 bases and the J gene lost 2 bases, with 14 bases spanning the gap. Germline V CDR1 and CDR2: LNHDA, SQIVND (reference sequence). The CDR3 sequence is 15 residues long. The PCR employed 60 Vbeta primers together with 13 Jbeta primers. In the study's own analysis: A later analysis counted approximately 80 million unique TCR beta chains, about 10 million shared. Using immunoSEQ multiplex PCR, the repertoire was profiled, and TCRdb retains in-frame clones only, with some absent. Clone size and V and J calls were adopted from that table, with D and trimming inferred from the DNA. The top ten hold approximately 2.9% of the sample, which has 100,000 to 150,000 clones, roughly 18% seen once.

The chain couples TRBV19 to TRBJ1-5; D might be TRBD1 (6 bases). The receptor was isolated from a female donor in good health and CMV-seropositive. Sequenced input: PBMCs. The CDR3, as DNA: TGTGCCAGTAGCCGACAGGTAGTGGGCAATCAGCCCCAGCATTTT. Translating it yields CASSRQVVGNQPQHF.